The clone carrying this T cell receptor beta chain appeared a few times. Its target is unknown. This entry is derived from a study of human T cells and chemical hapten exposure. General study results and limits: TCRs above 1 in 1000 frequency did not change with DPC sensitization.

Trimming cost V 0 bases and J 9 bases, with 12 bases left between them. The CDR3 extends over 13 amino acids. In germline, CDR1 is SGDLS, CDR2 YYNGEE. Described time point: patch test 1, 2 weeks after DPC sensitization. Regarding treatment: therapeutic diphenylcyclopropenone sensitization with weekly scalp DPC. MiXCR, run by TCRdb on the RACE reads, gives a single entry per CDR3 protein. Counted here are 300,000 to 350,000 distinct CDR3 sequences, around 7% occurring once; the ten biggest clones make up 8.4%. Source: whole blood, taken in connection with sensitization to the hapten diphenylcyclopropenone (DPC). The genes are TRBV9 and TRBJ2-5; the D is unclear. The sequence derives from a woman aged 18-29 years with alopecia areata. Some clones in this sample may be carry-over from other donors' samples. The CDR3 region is CASSVEGHSAQYF. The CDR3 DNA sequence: TGTGCCAGCAGCGTAGAAGGGCATTCGGCCCAGTACTTC.